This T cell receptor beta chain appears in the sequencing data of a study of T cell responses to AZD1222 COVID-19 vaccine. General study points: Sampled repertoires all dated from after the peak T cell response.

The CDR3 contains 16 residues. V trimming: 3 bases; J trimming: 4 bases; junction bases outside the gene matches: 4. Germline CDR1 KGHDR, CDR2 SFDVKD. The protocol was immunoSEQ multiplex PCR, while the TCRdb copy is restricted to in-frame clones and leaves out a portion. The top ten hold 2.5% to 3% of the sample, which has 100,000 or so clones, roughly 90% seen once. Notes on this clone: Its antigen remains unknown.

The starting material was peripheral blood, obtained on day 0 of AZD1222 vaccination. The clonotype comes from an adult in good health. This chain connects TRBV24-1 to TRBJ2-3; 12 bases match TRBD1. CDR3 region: CATSDPGQGASDTQYF. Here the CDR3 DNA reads TGTGCCACCAGTGATCCGGGACAGGGGGCCTCAGATACGCAGTATTTT.